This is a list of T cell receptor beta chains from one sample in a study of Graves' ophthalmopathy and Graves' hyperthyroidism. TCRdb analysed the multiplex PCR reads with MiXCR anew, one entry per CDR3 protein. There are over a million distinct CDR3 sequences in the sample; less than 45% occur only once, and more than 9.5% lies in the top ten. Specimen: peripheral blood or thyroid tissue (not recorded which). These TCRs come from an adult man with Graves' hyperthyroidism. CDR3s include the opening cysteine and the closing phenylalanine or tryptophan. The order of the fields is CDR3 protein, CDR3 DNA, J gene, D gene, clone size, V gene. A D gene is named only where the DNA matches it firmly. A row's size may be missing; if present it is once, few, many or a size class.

CDR3 protein: CASSLTTLGEQYF
CDR3 DNA: TGTGCCAGCAGTCTGACAACTTTGGGCGAGCAGTACTTC
J gene: TRBJ2-7
D gene: .
clone size: .
V gene: TRBV6-5

CDR3 protein: CASSSTDRNYEQYF
CDR3 DNA: TGTGCCAGCAGCTCAACCGACAGGAACTACGAGCAGTACTTC
J gene: TRBJ2-7
D gene: .
clone size: .
V gene: TRBV7-9

CDR3 protein: CATLTGAGANVLTF
CDR3 DNA: TGCGCCACCTTGACAGGGGCTGGGGCCAACGTCCTGACTTTC
J gene: TRBJ2-6
D gene: TRBD1
clone size: few
V gene: TRBV5-1

CDR3 protein: CASSLDIEQGYERSAQETQYF
CDR3 DNA: TGTGCCAGCAGCTTAGATATCGAACAGGGCTACGAGCGGAGCGCCCAAGAGACCCAGTACTTC
J gene: TRBJ2-5
D gene: .
clone size: .
V gene: TRBV11-2

CDR3 protein: CASGRGATYEQYF
CDR3 DNA: TGTGCCAGCGGGAGGGGGGCCACCTACGAGCAGTACTTC
J gene: TRBJ2-7
D gene: TRBD2
clone size: few
V gene: TRBV10-3

CDR3 protein: CASSFGVGAGNVNTEAFF
CDR3 DNA: TGTGCCAGCAGTTTCGGCGTAGGGGCAGGGAACGTGAACACTGAAGCTTTCTTT
J gene: TRBJ1-1
D gene: .
clone size: few
V gene: TRBV12-3/TRBV12-4

CDR3 protein: CASSEQSEAFF
CDR3 DNA: TGTGCCAGCAGTGAGCAGAGTGAAGCTTTCTTT
J gene: TRBJ1-1
D gene: .
clone size: many
V gene: TRBV2

CDR3 protein: CSATTPSRDSLF
CDR3 DNA: TGCAGTGCTACGACACCGAGCCGGGACTCCTTATTC
J gene: TRBJ2-7
D gene: .
clone size: many
V gene: TRBV20-1

CDR3 protein: CASSLDREYQETQYF
CDR3 DNA: TGTGCCAGCAGCTTGGACAGGGAATACCAAGAGACCCAGTACTTC
J gene: TRBJ2-5
D gene: TRBD1
clone size: .
V gene: TRBV7-2

CDR3 protein: CSAPVGSYGYTF
CDR3 DNA: TGCAGTGCCCCTGTGGGGAGCTATGGCTACACCTTC
J gene: TRBJ1-2
D gene: .
clone size: .
V gene: TRBV20-1

CDR3 protein: CAWSTGAYEQYF
CDR3 DNA: TGTGCCTGGAGTACAGGGGCGTATGAGCAGTACTTC
J gene: TRBJ2-7
D gene: TRBD1
clone size: .
V gene: TRBV30

CDR3 protein: CASSPTGIGNQPQHF
CDR3 DNA: TGTGCCAGCAGCCCCACAGGGATCGGCAATCAGCCCCAGCATTTT
J gene: TRBJ1-5
D gene: .
clone size: few
V gene: TRBV7-9

CDR3 protein: CASSQEGLGGPTGELFF
CDR3 DNA: TGTGCCAGCAGCCAAGAGGGGCTTGGGGGGCCAACCGGGGAGCTGTTTTTT
J gene: TRBJ2-2
D gene: .
clone size: .
V gene: TRBV4-2

CDR3 protein: CASSAGLARHYEQYF
CDR3 DNA: TGTGCCAGTAGCGCCGGACTAGCACGTCACTACGAGCAGTACTTC
J gene: TRBJ2-7
D gene: TRBD2
clone size: .
V gene: TRBV19

CDR3 protein: CAWDRGSPLHF
CDR3 DNA: TGTGCCTGGGACCGGGGCTCACCCCTCCACTTT
J gene: TRBJ1-6
D gene: .
clone size: .
V gene: TRBV30

CDR3 protein: CASSPHDRGPYGYTF
CDR3 DNA: TGTGCCAGCAGCCCTCACGACAGGGGCCCCTATGGCTACACCTTC
J gene: TRBJ1-2
D gene: TRBD1
clone size: .
V gene: TRBV7-8

CDR3 protein: CSARERASGSLRQYF
CDR3 DNA: TGCAGTGCTAGAGAAAGGGCTAGCGGGAGCCTTCGACAGTACTTC
J gene: TRBJ2-7
D gene: TRBD2
clone size: few
V gene: TRBV20-1

CDR3 protein: CASSVNLETQYF
CDR3 DNA: TGTGCCAGCAGTGTGAACTTGGAGACCCAGTACTTC
J gene: TRBJ2-5
D gene: .
clone size: few
V gene: TRBV28

CDR3 protein: CASSQVPGNNSPLHF
CDR3 DNA: TGCGCCAGCAGCCAAGTACCTGGGAATAATTCACCCCTCCACTTT
J gene: TRBJ1-6
D gene: .
clone size: few
V gene: TRBV7-2

CDR3 protein: CASSSDLAGGPDTQYF
CDR3 DNA: TGTGCCAGCAGCTCAGATCTAGCGGGGGGCCCGGATACGCAGTATTTT
J gene: TRBJ2-3
D gene: TRBD2
clone size: .
V gene: TRBV7-9

CDR3 protein: CASSIRDSVISRTYEQYF
CDR3 DNA: TGTGCCAGCAGCATCCGGGACAGCGTTATTTCCCGTACCTACGAGCAGTACTTC
J gene: TRBJ2-7
D gene: TRBD1
clone size: many
V gene: TRBV11-2

CDR3 protein: CSAIGPAGGYEQYF
CDR3 DNA: TGCAGTGCCATCGGACCGGCAGGGGGCTACGAGCAGTACTTC
J gene: TRBJ2-7
D gene: TRBD1
clone size: .
V gene: TRBV20-1

CDR3 protein: CATSRGGSGQPQYF
CDR3 DNA: TGTGCCACCAGCAGAGGTGGATCCGGTCAGCCCCAGTACTTC
J gene: TRBJ2-5
D gene: .
clone size: .
V gene: TRBV15

CDR3 protein: CASSPPGGTGRVVNTEAFF
CDR3 DNA: TGTGCCAGCAGCCCCCCCGGGGGGACAGGAAGGGTTGTGAACACTGAAGCTTTCTTT
J gene: TRBJ1-1
D gene: TRBD1
clone size: .
V gene: TRBV7-2

CDR3 protein: CSAHGLAETYEQYF
CDR3 DNA: TGCAGTGCACACGGATTAGCTGAGACCTACGAGCAGTACTTC
J gene: TRBJ2-7
D gene: .
clone size: few
V gene: TRBV20-1

CDR3 protein: CASVDRGRTETQYF
CDR3 DNA: TGTGCCAGCGTGGACAGGGGGCGGACGGAGACCCAGTACTTC
J gene: TRBJ2-5
D gene: TRBD1
clone size: many
V gene: TRBV7-8

CDR3 protein: CASSQDWSVQTQYF
CDR3 DNA: TGTGCCAGCAGCCAAGACTGGAGCGTCCAGACCCAGTACTTC
J gene: TRBJ2-5
D gene: .
clone size: .
V gene: TRBV14

CDR3 protein: CASSLRSQQETQYF
CDR3 DNA: TGTGCCAGCAGCTTAAGGTCTCAGCAAGAGACCCAGTACTTC
J gene: TRBJ2-5
D gene: .
clone size: few
V gene: TRBV7-9

CDR3 protein: CASSPRLRGALDYEQYF
CDR3 DNA: TGTGCCAGCAGCCCCAGATTGCGGGGGGCGCTTGACTACGAGCAGTACTTC
J gene: TRBJ2-7
D gene: TRBD2
clone size: .
V gene: TRBV5-6

CDR3 protein: CATSGTTTNTIYF
CDR3 DNA: TGTGCCACCTCCGGGACAACGACAAACACCATATATTTT
J gene: TRBJ1-3
D gene: .
clone size: many
V gene: TRBV12-3/TRBV12-4

CDR3 protein: CATSSPGQFPGYTF
CDR3 DNA: TGTGCCACCAGCAGCCCCGGACAGTTCCCTGGCTACACCTTC
J gene: TRBJ1-2
D gene: .
clone size: .
V gene: TRBV15

CDR3 protein: CASTPSRGQSPGELFF
CDR3 DNA: TGTGCCAGCACACCAAGCCGGGGACAGTCACCCGGGGAGCTGTTTTTT
J gene: TRBJ2-2
D gene: TRBD1
clone size: .
V gene: TRBV6-1

CDR3 protein: CATAVHRGEKLFF
CDR3 DNA: TGTGCCACCGCAGTTCACAGGGGTGAAAAACTGTTTTTT
J gene: TRBJ1-4
D gene: TRBD1
clone size: few
V gene: TRBV24-1

CDR3 protein: CATSSHPGQGEKLFF
CDR3 DNA: TGTGCCACCAGCAGCCACCCGGGACAGGGGGAAAAACTGTTTTTT
J gene: TRBJ1-4
D gene: TRBD1
clone size: .
V gene: TRBV25-1

CDR3 protein: CATSRDPQGAGTEAFF
CDR3 DNA: TGTGCCACCAGCAGAGATCCCCAGGGGGCCGGCACTGAAGCTTTCTTT
J gene: TRBJ1-1
D gene: TRBD1
clone size: many
V gene: TRBV15

CDR3 protein: CASSGLAGAGTQYF
CDR3 DNA: TGTGCCAGCAGTGGTCTAGCGGGAGCAGGGACCCAGTACTTC
J gene: TRBJ2-5
D gene: TRBD2
clone size: many
V gene: TRBV2

CDR3 protein: CATSVGGQISNQPQHF
CDR3 DNA: TGTGCCACCAGTGTGGGCGGACAAATTAGCAATCAGCCCCAGCATTTT
J gene: TRBJ1-5
D gene: .
clone size: many
V gene: TRBV24-1

CDR3 protein: CASSPPGLEAFF
CDR3 DNA: TGTGCCAGCAGTCCTCCAGGCCTTGAAGCTTTCTTT
J gene: TRBJ1-1
D gene: .
clone size: .
V gene: TRBV2

CDR3 protein: CASSATEGRNYGYTF
CDR3 DNA: TGTGCCAGCAGTGCCACGGAGGGACGGAACTATGGCTACACCTTC
J gene: TRBJ1-2
D gene: .
clone size: many
V gene: TRBV6-5

CDR3 protein: CATSSGQGAHGYTF
CDR3 DNA: TGTGCCACCAGCTCGGGACAGGGGGCGCATGGCTACACCTTC
J gene: TRBJ1-2
D gene: TRBD1
clone size: .
V gene: TRBV24-1

CDR3 protein: CSARDHRTDLSNQPQHF
CDR3 DNA: TGCAGTGCTAGAGACCACCGGACAGACCTCAGCAATCAGCCCCAGCATTTT
J gene: TRBJ1-5
D gene: .
clone size: .
V gene: TRBV20-1

CDR3 protein: CSATGRANTGELFF
CDR3 DNA: TGCAGTGCCACGGGACGGGCGAACACCGGGGAGCTGTTTTTT
J gene: TRBJ2-2
D gene: .
clone size: many
V gene: TRBV20-1

CDR3 protein: CASSPGGGGELFF
CDR3 DNA: TGTGCCAGCAGCCCGGGGGGGGGAGGGGAGCTGTTTTTT
J gene: TRBJ2-2
D gene: TRBD2
clone size: few
V gene: TRBV11-1

CDR3 protein: CASSLGTGTGSGYTF
CDR3 DNA: TGTGCCAGCAGCTTGGGGACAGGGACCGGATCTGGCTACACCTTC
J gene: TRBJ1-2
D gene: TRBD1
clone size: few
V gene: TRBV5-6

CDR3 protein: CSVGGANQPQHF
CDR3 DNA: TGCAGCGTTGGGGGAGCAAACCAGCCCCAGCATTTT
J gene: TRBJ1-5
D gene: .
clone size: many
V gene: TRBV29-1

CDR3 protein: CASTGHLNQPQHF
CDR3 DNA: TGTGCCAGCACCGGGCATCTTAATCAGCCCCAGCATTTT
J gene: TRBJ1-5
D gene: .
clone size: .
V gene: TRBV6-1

CDR3 protein: CATSSLQGESNQPQHF
CDR3 DNA: TGTGCCACCAGCAGCTTGCAGGGAGAGAGCAATCAGCCCCAGCATTTT
J gene: TRBJ1-5
D gene: .
clone size: .
V gene: TRBV15

CDR3 protein: CATSDNGVSTDTQYF
CDR3 DNA: TGTGCCACCAGTGATAACGGGGTTAGCACAGATACGCAGTATTTT
J gene: TRBJ2-3
D gene: .
clone size: few
V gene: TRBV24-1

CDR3 protein: CSARDLTGWANSPLHF
CDR3 DNA: TGCAGTGCTAGAGATCTGACAGGATGGGCGAATTCACCCCTCCACTTT
J gene: TRBJ1-6
D gene: .
clone size: many
V gene: TRBV20-1

CDR3 protein: CASSVFGGRVGTGELFF
CDR3 DNA: TGTGCCAGCAGCGTATTCGGGGGTAGGGTGGGCACCGGGGAGCTGTTTTTT
J gene: TRBJ2-2
D gene: .
clone size: .
V gene: TRBV9